One and the same sample provided the 28 T cell receptor beta chains below, sequenced in a study of CD8+ T cells in alopecia areata. Extraction of RNA preceded its reverse transcription into cDNA, which served as the sequencing template. The data were produced by immunoSEQ multiplex PCR, yet TCRdb's version contains in-frame clones alone and is incomplete. The sample has roughly 150,000 clones; roughly 50% are singletons. The sequencing sample was made of CD4+ T cells sorted from blood. The receptors were gathered from a human donor in good health.

The genes are TRBV5-6 and TRBJ2-4; D tentatively reads TRBD1 or TRBD2 (5 bases each). V was shortened by 4 bases and J by 5 bases, with 10 bases between the two germline ends. The CDR3 runs to 13 residues. Germline CDR1 reads SGHDT; CDR2 reads YYEEEE. The CDR3 is CASSHGTQNIQYF. For the CDR3, the DNA is TGTGCCAGCAGCCATGGGACCCAAAACATTCAGTACTTC.

The table lists this clone with a few counts. The CDR3 DNA is TGTGCCTGCTCGGGGTTTAGCAATCAGCCCCAGCATTTT. Translated: CACSGFSNQPQHF. This chain uses TRBV30 with TRBJ1-5; D unresolved. The CDR3 runs 13 residues. V lost 6 bases, J lost 0 bases, and 9 bases lay in between. Germline V gene data show CDR1 as GTSNPN and CDR2 as SVGIG (reference sequence).

The rearrangement uses TRBV28 and TRBJ2-3; D call uncertain. This CDR3 has 14 residues. The ends were cut back, 2 bases at V and 1 base at J, with 7 bases in the middle. Per the germline V gene, CDR1 is MDHEN and CDR2 is SYDVKM. The DNA of the CDR3 is TGTGCCAGCAGTTTAAACTACCGCACAGATACGCAGTATTTT. It yields the protein CASSLNYRTDTQYF.

This clone occurred once. This chain connects TRBV30 to TRBJ1-5, with D possibly matching TRBD1 (5 bases). V was pared by 5 bases and J by 6 bases, with 14 bases between. Germline values: CDR1 GTSNPN, CDR2 SVGIG (reference sequence). The CDR3 sequence is 13 residues long. The CDR3: CAWSLQGGQPQHF. The DNA for the CDR3 is TGTGCCTGGTCCCTGCAGGGAGGTCAGCCCCAGCATTTT. Drawing the rest from reference TRBV30 and TRBJ1-5, the complete variable domain is SQTIHQWPATLVQPVGSPLSLECTVEGTSNPNLYWYRQAAGRGLQLLFYSVGIGQISSEVPQNLSASRPQDRQFILSSKKLLLSDSGFYLCAWSLQGGQPQHFGDGTRLSIL.

This chain links TRBV29-1 with TRBJ1-1; TRBD1 might be the D (5 bases). The CDR3 covers 13 residues. The V and J ends lost 4 bases and 0 bases respectively, with 9 bases between them. CDR1 and CDR2 (germline): SQVTM, ANQGSEA. The CDR3 nucleotides read TGCAGCGTTGTAGGGGCCCTGAACACTGAAGCTTTCTTT. Protein product: CSVVGALNTEAFF.

This clone occurred a few times. For the CDR3, the DNA is TGTGCCAGCAGTAGACAGGGAGGGACTGAAGCTTTCTTT. This sequence encodes CASSRQGGTEAFF. The chain joins TRBV2 to TRBJ1-1; 7 bases fit TRBD1. Unmatched junction bases numbered 5, after V lost 5 bases and J lost 5 bases. Germline V gene sequence: CDR1 SNHLY, CDR2 FYNNEI. The CDR3 loop spans 13 amino acids.

The gene calls are TRBV14 and TRBJ2-5; no clear D. Germline V gene data show CDR1 as SGHDN and CDR2 as FVKESK. CDR3 length: 11 amino acids. Trimming stripped 3 bases from V and 4 bases from J, with 3 bases between. The chain's CDR3 is CASSQTETQYF. The CDR3 DNA reads TGTGCCAGCAGCCAGACAGAGACCCAGTACTTC. The entire variable domain, with the rest obtained from reference TRBV14 and TRBJ2-5, is as follows: EAGVTQFPSHSVIEKGQTVTLRCDPISGHDNLYWYRRVMGKEIKFLLHFVKESKQDESGMPNNRFLAERTGGTYSTLKVQPAELEDSGVYFCASSQTETQYFGPGTRLLVL.

This clone showed up just once. This chain connects TRBV5-6 to TRBJ2-1; 10 bases are shared with TRBD2. The CDR3 has 15 residues. The V gene end was trimmed by 4 bases and the J gene end by 8 bases; junction bases not matched to a gene: 9. CDR1 SGHDT and CDR2 YYEEEE come from the germline V gene. DNA for the CDR3: TGTGCCAGCAGCGTCCCGAGCGGGAGGGCCGATGAGCAGTTCTTC. It specifies CASSVPSGRADEQFF.

This clone was seen more than once but under ten times. The chain joins TRBV4-1 to TRBJ2-7; D may be TRBD2 (6 bases). CDR1 is MGHRA, CDR2 YSYEKL, per germline. CDR3 size: 11 residues. The ends were cut back, 4 bases at V and 8 bases at J, with 9 bases in the middle. For the CDR3, the DNA is TGCGCCAGCAGCCGGGACTCGCAGCAGTACTTC. Amino acid sequence: CASSRDSQQYF.

The chain joins TRBV7-9 to TRBJ2-1; 7 bases align to TRBD2. The CDR3 has 17 residues. Trimming at V came to 5 bases and at J to 7 bases, leaving 17 bases not matched to a gene. Looked up from germline, CDR1 is SEHNR and CDR2 is FQNEAQ (reference sequence). The CDR3 region is CASSLSPGAGVGNEQFF. CDR3 coding DNA: TGTGCCAGCAGCCTAAGCCCCGGGGCGGGAGTTGGAAATGAGCAGTTCTTC.

J is TRBJ1-1 and V is TRBV10-3, with D maybe TRBD1 (5 bases). From germline, CDR1 is ENHRY and CDR2 SYGVKD. The CDR3 spans 11 residues. V was pared by 6 bases and J by 5 bases, with 7 bases between. This chain's CDR3 is CAISEGTEAFF. The CDR3 DNA reads TGTGCCATCAGCGAGGGGACTGAAGCTTTCTTT.

This clone was detected only a few times. The J gene is TRBJ2-2, the V gene TRBV29-1, with no clear D. The CDR3 runs to 12 residues. V lost 2 bases and J lost 9, with 10 bases in between. Germline V gives CDR1 SQVTM, CDR2 ANQGSEA. The CDR3 nucleotides read TGCAGCGTTGAAAGCTCGGCCTGGGAGCTGTTTTTT. This translates into CSVESSAWELFF.

V usage is TRBV5-1 and J usage is TRBJ2-7; D assignment may be TRBD1 or TRBD2 (5 bases each). Germline loops: CDR1 SGHRS, CDR2 YFSETQ. CDR3 length: 14 residues. Between the trimmed V and J ends, which lost 3 bases and 5 bases, there was a span of 15 bases. CDR3 loop: CASSSGTLPHEQYF. The CDR3 bases are TGCGCCAGCAGCTCCGGGACGCTCCCCCACGAGCAGTACTTC.

The genes are TRBV29-1 and TRBJ2-1; D tentatively fits TRBD1 or TRBD2 (7 bases each). V was shortened by 6 bases and J by 9 bases, with 18 bases between the two germline ends. The CDR3 contains 13 residues. Looked up from germline, CDR1 is SQVTM and CDR2 is ANQGSEA. The CDR3 here is CSVSQGRGPEQFF. The DNA for the CDR3 is TGCAGCGTCTCACAGGGGCGGGGGCCTGAGCAGTTCTTC.

This clone was counted between two and nine times. The chain couples TRBV5-5 to TRBJ2-2; D uncertain. V shed 5 bases and J shed 4 bases, with 9 bases lying between them. Germline V CDR1 and CDR2: SGHKS, YYEKEE (reference sequence). The CDR3 is 13 residues long. CDR3 coding DNA: TGTGCCAGCAGTACTACAGTCACCGGGGAGCTGTTTTTT. Its translation: CASSTTVTGELFF.

Here the CDR3 reads CSAGGGRAFF. In nucleotides, the CDR3 is TGCAGTGCTGGTGGAGGCCGAGCTTTCTTT. J is TRBJ1-1 and V is TRBV20-1; no firm D call. Trimming stripped 5 bases from V and 10 bases from J, with 11 bases between. CDR1 and CDR2 (germline): DFQATT, SNEGSKA (reference sequence). The CDR3 covers 10 residues.

CDR3 residues: CASSRDSFEKLFF. The CDR3 DNA follows: TGTGCCAGCAGCAGGGACAGTTTTGAAAAACTGTTTTTT. The chain couples TRBV7-2 to TRBJ1-4; 7 bases match TRBD1. The CDR3 sequence is 13 residues long. From germline, CDR1 is SGHTA and CDR2 FQGNSA. The V segment lost 5 bases and the J segment 7 bases; nucleotides outside the gene matches: 4.

V usage is TRBV11-2 and J usage is TRBJ2-4; 7 bases are shared with TRBD2. CDR1 is SGHAT, CDR2 FQNNGV, per germline. This CDR3 region has 14 residues. The junction had 8 bases not matched to a gene; V was cut back by 5 bases and J by 7 bases. The CDR3 DNA reads as TGTGCCAGCAGCATCGGCGGGGGAAGTAACATTCAGTACTTC. This translates into CASSIGGGSNIQYF. Full variable domain (missing parts from reference TRBV11-2 and TRBJ2-4): EAGVAQSPRYKIIEKRQSVAFWCNPISGHATLYWYQQILGQGPKLLIQFQNNGVVDDSQLPKDRFSAERLKGVDSTLKIQPAKLEDSAVYLCASSIGGGSNIQYFGAGTRLSVL.

V and J are TRBV6-6 and TRBJ2-1; 7 positions match TRBD1. CDR1 and CDR2 (germline): MNHNY, SVGAGI (reference sequence). V was clipped by 9 bases and J by 0 bases; unmatched bases: 5. This CDR3 spans 14 amino acids. Written as DNA, the CDR3 is TGTGCCAGTGGGGACAGACTCTCCTACAATGAGCAGTTCTTC. It specifies CASGDRLSYNEQFF.

This clone showed up just a few times. V gene TRBV9 combines with J gene TRBJ2-1; 9 positions agree with TRBD2. The germline CDR1 and CDR2 sequences are SGDLS and YYNGEE. J lost 9 bases, V lost 3 bases, and 10 bases had no gene match. CDR3 size: 15 residues. The CDR3, as DNA: TGTGCCAGCAGCGCCCTAGCGGGGTCTAGCGGTGAGCAGTTCTTC. It yields the protein CASSALAGSSGEQFF.

The chain couples TRBV5-1 to TRBJ2-3; unclear D gene. Germline V gene lookup returns CDR1 SGHRS and CDR2 YFSETQ. The CDR3 consists of 14 residues. With 7 bases removed from V and 2 bases from J, the gap between germline ends came to 14 bases. The DNA of the CDR3 is TGCGCCAGCTCCTTAGGAAAGAACACAGATACGCAGTATTTT. This encodes CASSLGKNTDTQYF.

The V and J genes are TRBV29-1 and TRBJ2-3; D gene unclear. V dropped 1 base and J dropped 4 bases, with 9 bases sitting between them. Germline lookup yields CDR1 SQVTM and CDR2 ANQGSEA. The CDR3 loop spans 13 amino acids. This CDR3 is CSVEGQQPDTQYF. CDR3 nucleotides: TGCAGCGTTGAAGGTCAACAGCCAGATACGCAGTATTTT.

The chain recombines TRBV4-2 with TRBJ1-4, with unresolved D. The CDR3 runs 16 residues. The germline gives CDR1 LGHNA, CDR2 YNFKEQ. Trimming removed 1 base from V and 0 bases from J, with 9 bases in between. CDR3 protein: CASSQGEIATNEKLFF. The CDR3 DNA sequence: TGTGCCAGCAGCCAAGGTGAAATTGCAACTAATGAAAAACTGTTTTTT.

This clone was found a few times. CDR3 loop: CASSGWGTGGNQPQHF. The DNA of the CDR3 is TGTGCCAGCAGTGGGTGGGGGACAGGGGGCAATCAGCCCCAGCATTTT. The chain joins TRBV2 to TRBJ1-5, with 10 bases aligning to TRBD1. The CDR3 spans 16 residues. CDR1 and CDR2 (germline): SNHLY, FYNNEI. Germline trimming cut 4 bases from V and 2 bases from J; bases unmatched to any gene: 5.

The table lists this clone with a count of one. The chain employs TRBV5-1 and TRBJ2-1; no firm D call. The CDR3 contains 15 residues. The germline gives CDR1 SGHRS, CDR2 YFSETQ. The V gene lost 5 bases and the J gene lost 0 bases, with 12 bases spanning the gap. The DNA for the CDR3 is TGCGCCAGCAGGTTATTTACAAGCTCCTACAATGAGCAGTTCTTC. This codes for CASRLFTSSYNEQFF.

The chain is built from TRBV1 and TRBJ2-7. TRBV1 is a documented pseudogene. CDR3 length equals 17 residues. CDR3 in amino acids: CTSSQVSRPPLGYEQYF. The CDR3 DNA reads as TGCACCAGCAGCCAAGTGTCGAGACCCCCCCTAGGGTACGAGCAGTACTTC.

The chain combines TRBV29-1 with TRBJ1-2, with unresolved D. V was pared by 4 bases and J by 7 bases, with 13 bases between. This CDR3 spans 12 amino acids. The germline V gene has CDR1 SQVTM and CDR2 ANQGSEA. For the CDR3, the DNA is TGCAGCGTTGTTGACCCTTTGCGTGGCTACACCTTC. Its translation: CSVVDPLRGYTF. The full variable domain, with the rest looked up from reference TRBV29-1 and TRBJ1-2, is SAVISQKPSRDICQRGTSLTIQCQVDSQVTMMFWYRQQPGQSLTLIATANQGSEATYESGFVIDKFPISRPNLTFSTLTVSNMSPEDSSIYLCSVVDPLRGYTFGSGTRLTVV.

In nucleotides, the CDR3 is TGTGCCTGGAGTGCACCTGGCGGGATAATCAGCAATCAGCCCCAGCATTTT. Protein: CAWSAPGGIISNQPQHF. The rearrangement joins TRBV30 to TRBJ1-5; no definite D call. This CDR3 is built from 17 residues. The ends were cut back, 1 base at V and 1 base at J, with 17 bases in the middle. Germline V gene data show CDR1 as GTSNPN and CDR2 as SVGIG (reference sequence).